This entry lists 18 T cell receptor beta chains sequenced from one sample in a study of CD8+CD57+ T cells in acquired aplastic anemia. An expansion of CD8+CD57+ cells by flow cytometry had been shown in patients chosen for sequencing. The template used for profiling TCR beta VDJ and CDR3 was genomic DNA. One entry per CDR3 protein, called by TCRdb with MiXCR from the reads. This sample has fewer than 250,000 distinct CDR3 sequences, with roughly 45% found just once. Sequencing used sorted CD4+, CD8+, or CD8+CD57+ T cells (not recorded which) from PBMCs. Source of these receptors: a human donor with aplastic anemia.

V usage is TRBV7-2 and J usage is TRBJ2-7; D unclear. Germline assignment: CDR1 SGHTA and CDR2 FQGNSA. The CDR3 extends over 13 amino acids. The V end lost 4 bases, the J end lost 7 bases, and 14 bases lay between the germline ends. The CDR3, as DNA: TGTGCCAGCAGCTCCGTCAGTGGGCGGGAGCAGTACTTC. Translation gives CASSSVSGREQYF.

The rearrangement links TRBV7-2 to TRBJ2-3; D is possibly TRBD2 (5 bases). The CDR3 extends over 15 amino acids. Germline values: CDR1 SGHTA, CDR2 FQGNSA. Trimming stripped 6 bases from V and 1 base from J, with 14 bases between. The CDR3 region is CASRPGPGGTDTQYF. CDR3 DNA: TGTGCCAGCAGACCAGGCCCCGGGGGCACAGATACGCAGTATTTT. Using reference TRBV7-2 and TRBJ2-3 for the parts outside the CDR3, the full variable domain is GAGVSQSPSNKVTEKGKDVELRCDPISGHTALYWYRQSLGQGLEFLIYFQGNSAPDKSGLPSDRFSAERTGGSVSTLTIQRTQQEDSAVYLCASRPGPGGTDTQYFGPGTRLTVL.

This clonotype occurred many times. This sequence joins TRBV7-8 and TRBJ1-6, with a tentative D call TRBD1 (6 bases). The germline V gene has CDR1 SGHVS and CDR2 FQNEAQ. This CDR3 is 14 amino acids long. The ends were cut back, 1 base at V and 8 bases at J, with 9 bases in the middle. The CDR3 DNA reads TGTGCCAGCAGCTTAGAACAGGGAGATTCACCCCTCCACTTT. Protein product: CASSLEQGDSPLHF.

As for this clonotype: This may stem from a read error, because a much larger clone lies one nucleotide away. The rearrangement joins TRBV2 to TRBJ2-7; 11 positions agree with TRBD1. V was pared by 5 bases and J by 6 bases, with 15 bases of the junction left unmatched. The CDR3 has 17 residues. Germline V gives CDR1 SNHLY, CDR2 FYNNEI. The CDR3 sequence: CASSQSGTGGRTFEQYF. Written as DNA, the CDR3 is TGTGCCAGCAGTCAGTCCGGGACAGGGGGAAGAACCTTCGAGCAGTACTTC.

The chain recombines TRBV7-6 with TRBJ2-5; D not resolved. Germline V gene sequence: CDR1 SGHVS, CDR2 FNYEAQ. V gave up 2 bases and J gave up 3 bases, with 16 bases separating them. This CDR3 contains 16 residues. The CDR3 DNA follows: TGTGCCAGCAGCTTAAGTGTTGCGACGGCCAAAGAGACCCAGTACTTC. It specifies CASSLSVATAKETQYF.

This clonotype occurred many times. The chain carries TRBV5-6 and TRBJ2-5, with a weak D call TRBD1 (6 bases). The length of the CDR3 is 14 residues. The germline CDR1 and CDR2 sequences are SGHDT and YYEEEE. V lost 4 bases and J lost 1, with 11 bases in between. CDR3 loop: CASSPDRLQETQYF. CDR3 nucleotides: TGTGCCAGCAGCCCCGACAGGCTCCAAGAGACCCAGTACTTC.

Comment on this clonotype: With a much larger clone just one base away, this may be a read error. The V call is TRBV12-3 or TRBV12-4, the J call TRBJ1-3, with TRBD1 as a possible D gene (5 bases). V lost 8 bases to trimming and J lost 4 bases, with 21 bases between them. The CDR3 runs to 16 residues. This chain's CDR3 is CASGPSVRGIGNTIYF. The CDR3 DNA reads TGTGCCAGCGGTCCCTCCGTACGGGGGATCGGAAACACCATATATTTT.

This clonotype was counted at least ten times. The chain employs TRBV7-7 and TRBJ1-6, with D hard to call. The CDR3 has 13 residues. From germline, CDR1 is SSHAT and CDR2 FNYEAQ (reference sequence). V lost 5 bases to trimming and J lost 7 bases, with 9 bases between them. CDR3 coding DNA: TGTGCCAGCAGCCTGCAGGAAAATTCACCCCTCCACTTT. Translation gives CASSLQENSPLHF.

The rearrangement links TRBV4-2 to TRBJ2-7; TRBD1 matches at 9 bases. This CDR3 has 15 residues. With 1 base clipped from V and 6 bases from J, the junction kept 7 bases outside the gene matches. Germline values: CDR1 LGHNA, CDR2 YNFKEQ. In DNA form, the CDR3 reads TGTGCCAGCAGCCAAGCGGTGGACAGGGGAGGCGAGCAGTACTTC. Translated, it gives CASSQAVDRGGEQYF.

As to this clonotype: At one end, the junction sequence differs from germline, possibly due to a read error. The V call is TRBV12-3 or TRBV12-4, the J call TRBJ1-3; TRBD1 matches 8 bases. The CDR3 is 17 amino acids. The CDR3 region has the DNA TGTGCCAGCAGTCTAGCCCGGGACAGGAGCTCTGGAAACACCGTATATTTT. Its protein is CASSLARDRSSGNTVYF.

This clonotype was detected ten times or more. This rearrangement joins TRBV10-3 to TRBJ1-2; 12 bases match TRBD1. Germline V gene data show CDR1 as ENHRY and CDR2 as SYGVKD. The CDR3 extends over 14 amino acids. V lost 7 bases to trimming and J lost 3 bases; unmatched junction nucleotides: 3. The CDR3 sequence: CAIKGTGGDYGYTF. CDR3 DNA sequence: TGTGCCATCAAAGGGACAGGGGGCGACTATGGCTACACCTTC.

The chain has TRBV20-1 and TRBJ2-3, with a weak D call TRBD2 (6 bases). The CDR3 extends over 15 amino acids. CDR1 is DFQATT, CDR2 SNEGSKA, per germline (reference sequence). V was clipped by 0 bases and J by 2 bases, with 12 bases between them. CDR3 in DNA: TGCAGTGCTAGAGACTTTAGCGGCTACACAGATACGCAGTATTTT. Amino acids: CSARDFSGYTDTQYF.

The J gene is TRBJ2-3, the V gene TRBV7-3; maybe TRBD2 (5 bases). The CDR3 length is 16 residues. Germline-derived CDR1 and CDR2 are SGHTA and FQGTGA. V was trimmed by 3 bases and J by 2 bases, leaving 15 bases between them. This chain's CDR3 is CASSFLRRAPTDTQYF. The CDR3 DNA follows: TGTGCCAGCAGCTTTCTCCGGCGGGCCCCCACAGATACGCAGTATTTT. Full variable domain (outside the CDR3, taken from reference TRBV7-3 and TRBJ2-3): GAGVSQTPSNKVTEKGKYVELRCDPISGHTALYWYRQSLGQGPEFLIYFQGTGAADDSGLPNDRFFAVRPEGSVSTLKIQRTERGDSAVYLCASSFLRRAPTDTQYFGPGTRLTVL.

J is TRBJ1-6 and V is TRBV5-1; D is unresolved. V lost 3 bases and J lost 0, with 16 bases in between. The length of the CDR3 is 18 residues. From germline, CDR1 is SGHRS and CDR2 YFSETQ. The CDR3 sequence is CASSSDTLGHSYNSPLHF. The DNA for the CDR3 is TGCGCCAGCAGCTCAGATACCCTAGGGCACTCCTATAATTCACCCCTCCACTTT.

The chain carries TRBV24-1 and TRBJ1-2; no reliable D call. The CDR3 runs 14 residues. Per the germline V gene, CDR1 is KGHDR and CDR2 is SFDVKD. V was pared by 3 bases and J by 4 bases, with 11 bases between. CDR3: CATSDPGKGYGYTF. Here the CDR3 DNA reads TGTGCCACCAGTGATCCAGGAAAGGGCTATGGCTACACCTTC.

The sample holds many counts of this clonotype. The chain employs TRBV24-1 and TRBJ2-7; no clear D gene. The ends were cut back, 7 bases at V and 6 bases at J, with 15 bases in the middle. There are 13 residues in the CDR3. Germline loops: CDR1 KGHDR, CDR2 SFDVKD. CDR3 sequence: CATSHTQVSEQYF. CDR3 coding DNA: TGTGCCACCAGCCACACTCAGGTTTCCGAGCAGTACTTC.

Note on this clonotype: A much larger clone is a single base away; this may be a read error. The genes are TRBV3-1 and TRBJ1-1, with no clear D. The CDR3 runs to 13 residues. Germline CDR1 LGHDT, CDR2 YNNKEL (reference sequence). V lost 4 bases, J lost 4 bases, and 10 bases lay in between. As DNA, the CDR3 is TGTGCCAGCAGCCGAGATGGGCTCACTGAAGCTTTCTTT. Its protein product is CASSRDGLTEAFF. Drawing the rest from reference TRBV3-1 and TRBJ1-1, the complete variable domain is DTAVSQTPKYLVTQMGNDKSIKCEQNLGHDTMYWYKQDSKKFLKIMFSYNNKELIINETVPNRFSPKSPDKAHLNLHINSLELGDSAVYFCASSRDGLTEAFFGQGTRLTVV.

This clonotype was detected ten times or more. This chain joins TRBV20-1 and TRBJ1-2; 7 bases map to TRBD1. This CDR3 is 15 amino acids long. V lost 4 bases to trimming and J lost 4 bases; unmatched junction nucleotides: 12. Per the germline V gene, CDR1 is DFQATT and CDR2 is SNEGSKA (reference sequence). The CDR3 is CSAKMGQRGGYGYTF. CDR3 nucleotide sequence: TGCAGTGCTAAAATGGGACAGCGAGGGGGCTATGGCTACACCTTC.